Shown below are 7 T cell receptor beta chains from a single sample sequenced in a study of blood T cell repertoires in COVID-19. Assay used: immunoSEQ multiplex PCR; TCRdb lists only in-frame clones, some missing. The table has fewer than 450,000 clones, under 95% seen once. The specimen was peripheral blood. All receptors come from a woman younger than 35 who had recovered from COVID-19.

This chain connects TRBV15 to TRBJ2-4, with TRBD1 matching 9 bases. The germline gives CDR1 LNHNV, CDR2 YYDKDF (reference sequence). V was pared by 1 base and J by 8 bases, with 3 bases of the junction left unmatched. This CDR3 region has 14 residues. This CDR3 reads CATSRADRGDIQYF. For the CDR3, the DNA is TGTGCCACCAGCAGAGCGGACAGGGGAGACATTCAGTACTTC.

This chain links TRBV3-1 (or the pseudogene TRBV3-2) with TRBJ2-5; 11 nucleotides line up with TRBD2. CDR3 length: 16 residues. CDR1 and CDR2 (germline): LGHDT, YNNKEL (reference sequence). Trimming took 4 bases from V and 10 from J; bases not matched to a gene: 14. The CDR3 protein is CASSLKGLAGGGGQYF. In nucleotides, the CDR3 is TGTGCCAGCAGCCTTAAGGGGCTAGCGGGAGGTGGGGGCCAGTACTTC.

J is TRBJ2-1 and V is TRBV27; TRBD2 agrees at 14 bases. CDR1 and CDR2 from the germline V gene are MNHEY and SMNVEV (reference sequence). J was trimmed by 8 bases and V by 4 bases; bases with no gene match: 4. This CDR3 has 15 residues. This CDR3 is CASSSTSGRAYEQFF. CDR3 in DNA: TGTGCCAGCAGTTCGACTAGCGGGAGGGCCTATGAGCAGTTCTTC.

The chain carries TRBV6-1 and TRBJ2-7, with D possibly being TRBD2 (6 bases). The length of the CDR3 is 15 residues. Looked up from germline, CDR1 is MNHNS and CDR2 is SASEGT. V was pared by 1 base and J by 6 bases, with 16 bases between. The CDR3 coding sequence is TGTGCCAGCAGTGAAGGCGGGACGCTGTCGCCCGAGCAGTACGTC. Amino acids: CASSEGGTLSPEQYV.

J is TRBJ2-7 and V is TRBV10-1, with TRBD2 identical over 12 bases. V gave up 3 bases and J gave up 0 bases; unmatched junction bases: 6. CDR3 length equals 17 residues. Germline assignment: CDR1 WNHNN and CDR2 SYGVQD (reference sequence). CDR3 DNA sequence: TGCGCCAGCAGTGACCCTGGACTAGCGGGGAGCTCCTACGAGCAGTACGTC. This codes for CASSDPGLAGSSYEQYV.

The chain combines TRBV7-8 with TRBJ2-1, with a possible D match to TRBD1 (6 bases). The V gene lost 5 bases and the J gene lost 8 bases, with 22 bases spanning the gap. Germline V gene sequence: CDR1 SGHVS, CDR2 FQNEAQ. This CDR3 region has 16 residues. CDR3 loop: CASSIRRAGELDEQFF. The CDR3 DNA reads as TGTGCCAGCAGCATACGGAGAGCAGGGGAGTTGGATGAGCAGTTCTTC. Complete variable domain (other parts from reference TRBV7-8 and TRBJ2-1): GAGVSQSPRYKVAKRGQDVALRCDPISGHVSLFWYQQALGQGPEFLTYFQNEAQLDKSGLPSDRFFAERPEGSVSTLKIQRTQQEDSAVYLCASSIRRAGELDEQFFGPGTRLTVL.

CDR3 in DNA: TGTGCCAGCAGCCCCGGGGGGGGGACTCTTTACGAGCAGTACGTC. Its protein is CASSPGGGTLYEQYV. The gene calls are TRBV6-5 and TRBJ2-7; TRBD2 matches at 8 bases. Per the germline V gene, CDR1 is MNHEY and CDR2 is SVGAGI. This CDR3 is 15 amino acids long. V lost 6 bases, J lost 4 bases, and 11 bases stayed unmatched.